A selection of T cell receptor beta chains follows, all from one sample in a study of Graves' ophthalmopathy and Graves' hyperthyroidism. TCRdb re-called the multiplex PCR reads through MiXCR, storing one row per CDR3 protein. The data hold 650,000 to 900,000 distinct CDR3 sequences, with roughly two fifths observed a single time. The specimen was peripheral blood. The receptors were gathered from an adult man with Graves' ophthalmopathy. Each CDR3 is given without its conserved first and last residue. D genes are given only for firm matches.

v_gene	j_gene	d_gene	CDR3aa
TRBV7-9	TRBJ2-2	TRBD1	ASSFDFFGAGGNTGELF
TRBV19	TRBJ1-4	TRBD1	ASSNRGNEKLF
TRBV7-9	TRBJ1-2	-	ASSQDWGATNYGYT
TRBV29-1	TRBJ2-5	TRBD1	SVVRDRGTQY
TRBV29-1	TRBJ1-1	-	SVDSGIVTEAY
TRBV6-4	TRBJ1-1	-	ASSEGRDTEAF
TRBV12-3/TRBV12-4	TRBJ1-1	TRBD1	ASRHDRADTEVF
TRBV7-9	TRBJ1-6	TRBD1	ASSPGTVRNSPLH
TRBV5-1	TRBJ2-7	TRBD1	ASSGRDRVTGEQY
TRBV2	TRBJ1-6	-	ASTTEVRYNSPLH
TRBV4-1	TRBJ2-5	TRBD2	ASSQVTSGGQETQY
TRBV7-2	TRBJ1-1	-	ASSPSARATEAF
TRBV15	TRBJ2-5	-	ATKTGTPGTTQY
TRBV10-3	TRBJ1-5	TRBD1	ASSLDRFSNQPQH
TRBV19	TRBJ2-7	TRBD1	ASSVQGASSYEQY
TRBV19	TRBJ2-7	-	ASSMEGPYYEQY
TRBV2	TRBJ1-5	-	ASRSGIRGGNQPQH
TRBV20-1	TRBJ2-7	-	SAGGIRNEQY
TRBV7-2	TRBJ1-3	-	ASRDGGTPGNTIY
TRBV19	TRBJ2-6	TRBD1	ASSIRQGGISGANVLT
TRBV10-2	TRBJ2-7	-	ATLGRDSYEQY
TRBV12-3/TRBV12-4	TRBJ2-7	-	ASSLAQDGEQY
TRBV7-2	TRBJ1-4	TRBD1	ASSSRQGSNEKLF
TRBV11-2	TRBJ1-5	-	ASSLGGFQPQH
TRBV29-1	TRBJ2-5	-	SVALTRQETQY
TRBV7-3	TRBJ1-1	-	ASSQEDGVNTEAF
TRBV10-3	TRBJ2-7	-	AISEGRGRGYEQY
TRBV4-2	TRBJ1-2	-	ASSRETFQGWNGYT
TRBV25-1	TRBJ2-5	-	ASSEGPSEETQY
TRBV11-2	TRBJ2-7	-	ASSPDFMRYEQY
TRBV29-1	TRBJ2-7	TRBD1	SVEGTGVYEQY
TRBV20-1	TRBJ2-5	TRBD2	SAPKGPTSGNQETQY